The 4 T cell receptor beta chains listed next were all sequenced from one sample in a study of cytomegalovirus exposure and HLA in healthy donors (dated by TCRdb to about 2017). Library method: the immunoSEQ multiplex PCR assay. For the multiplex PCR, a mixture combining 60 forward primers for TCR Vbeta segments and 13 reverse primers for TCR Jbeta segments was used. Here the immuneACCESS table is served through TCRdb, limited to in-frame sequences with V and J called. Missing clones are a known gap in these copies; in checked studies unresolved V genes cover under half, and the rest lacks a known reason. The sample profile shows under 200,000 clones; around four fifths of them were found once. Together, the top ten hold 2.5% to 3.5% of the sample. What was sequenced was PBMCs. Source of these receptors: a female donor in good health and CMV-seronegative.

This rearrangement joins TRBV5-4 to TRBJ2-5; possible D gene TRBD1, 6 bases. The CDR3 length is 13 residues. CDR1 SGHNT and CDR2 YYREEE come from the germline V gene (reference sequence). The V and J ends lost 2 bases and 7 bases respectively, with 12 bases between them. The CDR3 DNA sequence: TGTGCCAGCAGCTTACAGGGTCCACGGACCCAGTACTTC. It specifies CASSLQGPRTQYF. Combining the CDR3 with reference TRBV5-4 and TRBJ2-5 gives the whole variable domain ETGVTQSPTHLIKTRGQQVTLRCSSQSGHNTVSWYQQALGQGPQFIFQYYREEENGRGNFPPRFSGLQFPNYSSELNVNALELDDSALYLCASSLQGPRTQYFGPGTRLLVL.

The CDR3 sequence: CASSPPGGAYQPQHF. In nucleotides, the CDR3 is TGTGCCAGCAGCCCCCCTGGGGGGGCCTATCAGCCCCAGCATTTT. The rearrangement links TRBV5-8 to TRBJ1-5; D is perhaps TRBD1 (6 bases). Germline values: CDR1 SGHTS, CDR2 YDEGEE. V lost 4 bases and J 5 bases, leaving 16 bases between the germline ends. The CDR3 contains 15 residues.

The rearrangement links TRBV6-4 to TRBJ2-3, with a weak D call TRBD2 (5 bases). The V gene's germline CDR1 is MRHNA and CDR2 SNTAGT. CDR3 length equals 13 residues. The ends were cut back, 3 bases at V and 5 bases at J, with 9 bases in the middle. The DNA of the CDR3 is TGTGCCAGCAGTGATCAACGGGGAGATACGCAGTATTTT. Its translation is CASSDQRGDTQYF.

The chain joins TRBV5-1 to TRBJ1-3; 7 bases map to TRBD1. In germline, CDR1 is SGHRS, CDR2 YFSETQ. The CDR3 runs 18 residues. The V gene end was trimmed by 0 bases and the J gene end by 0 bases; junction bases not matched to a gene: 9. The CDR3 spells CASSLGSTGHSSGNTIYF. CDR3 coding DNA: TGCGCCAGCAGCTTGGGTTCGACAGGGCACAGCTCTGGAAACACCATATATTTT.